This entry lists 8 T cell receptor beta chains sequenced from one sample in a study of blood T cell repertoires in COVID-19. Sequenced by immunoSEQ multiplex PCR; TCRdb stores in-frame clones only, minus some. The profile shows 390,000 or so clones, 70% to 90% of them singletons. The source material was peripheral blood. The source of these receptors is a woman in her 30s with COVID-19, enrolled during active disease.

The gene calls are TRBV18 and TRBJ2-7; 9 bases map to TRBD2. The germline V gene encodes CDR1 KGHSH and CDR2 LQKENI. Germline trimming cut 6 bases from V and 0 bases from J; bases unmatched to any gene: 6. This CDR3 is 15 amino acids long. The chain's CDR3 is CASSHSGGSSYEQYF. CDR3 DNA sequence: TGTGCCAGCTCCCATAGCGGGGGTAGCTCCTACGAGCAGTACTTC.

The chain uses TRBV28 and TRBJ2-1, with 15 bases matching TRBD2. This CDR3 spans 19 amino acids. V trimming: 6 bases; J trimming: 0 bases; junction bases outside the gene matches: 9. Per the germline V gene, CDR1 is MDHEN and CDR2 is SYDVKM. The CDR3 bases are TGTGCCAGCAGGTCCGGGACTAGCGGGAGGTCCTTCTCCTACAATGAGCAGTTCTTC. Its translation is CASRSGTSGRSFSYNEQFF.

V is TRBV25-1 and J is TRBJ1-4, with a weak D call TRBD1 (6 bases). The CDR3 runs to 14 residues. Germline CDR1 is MGHDK and CDR2 is SYGVNS. Trimming cost V 3 bases and J 11 bases, with 16 bases left between them. Here the CDR3 DNA reads TGTGCCAGCAGTGAGCCCAACAGGGTCGGGAAACTGTTTTTT. Its translation is CASSEPNRVGKLFF.

This chain connects TRBV2 to TRBJ2-1; 8 positions match TRBD2. V shed 5 bases, J shed 0 bases, and the junction held 3 bases outside the gene matches. Germline CDR1 reads SNHLY; CDR2 reads FYNNEI. The CDR3 is 15 residues long. The CDR3 here is CASSKTSASYNEQFF. In nucleotides, the CDR3 is TGTGCCAGCAGTAAGACTAGCGCCTCCTACAATGAGCAGTTCTTC.

The genes are TRBV19 and TRBJ2-1; 12 bases line up with TRBD2. Germline CDR1 reads LNHDA; CDR2 reads SQIVND (reference sequence). There are 15 residues in the CDR3. V lost 5 bases to trimming and J lost 12 bases; unmatched junction nucleotides: 11. The CDR3 loop reads CASSASSGRVQRQFF. The CDR3 DNA follows: TGTGCCAGTAGTGCTTCTAGCGGGAGGGTACAGAGGCAGTTCTTC. The full variable domain, with the rest looked up from reference TRBV19 and TRBJ2-1, is DGGITQSPKYLFRKEGQNVTLSCEQNLNHDAMYWYRQDPGQGLRLIYYSQIVNDFQKGDIAEGYSVSREKKESFPLTVTSAQKNPTAFYLCASSASSGRVQRQFFGPGTRLTVL.

V usage is TRBV29-1 and J usage is TRBJ2-7, with D possibly TRBD1 on 6 matching bases. CDR1 and CDR2 (germline): SQVTM, ANQGSEA. V was clipped by 3 bases and J by 4 bases, with 10 bases between them. This CDR3 spans 12 amino acids. This CDR3 is CSVDGQGYEQYF. CDR3 in DNA: TGCAGCGTTGACGGGCAGGGGTACGAGCAGTACTTC.

The rearrangement uses TRBV2 and TRBJ1-1; TRBD1 matches at 8 bases. Trimming at V came to 8 bases and at J to 4 bases, leaving 6 bases not matched to a gene. The CDR3 is made up of 13 amino acids. The germline V gene encodes CDR1 SNHLY and CDR2 FYNNEI. The CDR3 DNA reads TGTGCCAGCGGACAGGGTCCGGGCACTGAAGCTTTCTTT. This translates into CASGQGPGTEAFF. The full variable domain, its missing parts supplied by reference TRBV2 and TRBJ1-1, is EPEVTQTPSHQVTQMGQEVILRCVPISNHLYFYWYRQILGQKVEFLVSFYNNEISEKSEIFDDQFSVERPDGSNFTLKIRSTKLEDSAMYFCASGQGPGTEAFFGQGTRLTVV.

The DNA for the CDR3 is TGTGCCAGCAGTTACGGAGCTAGCGGGAGTAGGTCCTACGAGCAGTACTTC. It encodes CASSYGASGSRSYEQYF. This rearrangement joins TRBV6-2 or TRBV6-3 to TRBJ2-7, with TRBD2 identical over 10 bases. V lost 2 bases to trimming and J lost 1 base; unmatched junction nucleotides: 8. This CDR3 is 17 amino acids long. Germline V gives CDR1 MNHEY, CDR2 SVGEGT.